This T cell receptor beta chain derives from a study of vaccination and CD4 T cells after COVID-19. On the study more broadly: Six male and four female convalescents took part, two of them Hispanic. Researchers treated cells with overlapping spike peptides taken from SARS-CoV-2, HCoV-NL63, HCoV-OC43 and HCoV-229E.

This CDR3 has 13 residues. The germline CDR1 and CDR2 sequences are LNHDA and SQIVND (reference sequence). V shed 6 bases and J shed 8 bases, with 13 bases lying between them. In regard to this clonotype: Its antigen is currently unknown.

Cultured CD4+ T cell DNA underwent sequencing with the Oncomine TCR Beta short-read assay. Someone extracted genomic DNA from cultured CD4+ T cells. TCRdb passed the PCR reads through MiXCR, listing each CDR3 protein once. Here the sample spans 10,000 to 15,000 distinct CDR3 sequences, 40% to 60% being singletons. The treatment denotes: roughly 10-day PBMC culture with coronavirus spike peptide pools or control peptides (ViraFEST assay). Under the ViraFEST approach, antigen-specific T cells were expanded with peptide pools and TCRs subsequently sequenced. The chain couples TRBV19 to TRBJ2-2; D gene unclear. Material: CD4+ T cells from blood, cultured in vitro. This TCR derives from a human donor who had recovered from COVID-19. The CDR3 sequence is CASSLTQFGELFF. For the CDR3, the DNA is TGTGCCAGTAGCCTGACTCAGTTTGGGGAGCTGTTTTTT.